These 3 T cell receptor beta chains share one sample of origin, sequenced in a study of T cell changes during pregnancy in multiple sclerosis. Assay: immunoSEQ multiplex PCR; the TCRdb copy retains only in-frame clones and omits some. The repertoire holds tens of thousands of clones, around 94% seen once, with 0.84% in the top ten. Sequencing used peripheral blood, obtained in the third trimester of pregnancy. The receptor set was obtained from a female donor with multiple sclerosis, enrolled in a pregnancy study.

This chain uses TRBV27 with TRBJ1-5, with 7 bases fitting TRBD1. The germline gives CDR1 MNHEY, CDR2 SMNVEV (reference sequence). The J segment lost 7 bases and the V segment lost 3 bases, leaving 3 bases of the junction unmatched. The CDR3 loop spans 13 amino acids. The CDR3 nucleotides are TGTGCCAGCAGTTTTAGGGGGCAACAGCCCCAGCATTTT. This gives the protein CASSFRGQQPQHF.

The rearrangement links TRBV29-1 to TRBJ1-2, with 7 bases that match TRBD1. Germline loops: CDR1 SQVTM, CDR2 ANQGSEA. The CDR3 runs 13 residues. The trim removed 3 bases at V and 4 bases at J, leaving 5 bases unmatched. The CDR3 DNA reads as TGCAGCGTTGAGGAACAGGGGCTCTATGGCTACACCTTC. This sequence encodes CSVEEQGLYGYTF.

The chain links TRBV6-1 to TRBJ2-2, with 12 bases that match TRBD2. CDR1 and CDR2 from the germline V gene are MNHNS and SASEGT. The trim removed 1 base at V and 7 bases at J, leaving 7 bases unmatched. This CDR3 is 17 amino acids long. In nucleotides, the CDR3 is TGTGCCAGCAGTGAAGAGCTAGCGGGAGGGCCGGGCGGGGAGCTGTTTTTT. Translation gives CASSEELAGGPGGELFF.